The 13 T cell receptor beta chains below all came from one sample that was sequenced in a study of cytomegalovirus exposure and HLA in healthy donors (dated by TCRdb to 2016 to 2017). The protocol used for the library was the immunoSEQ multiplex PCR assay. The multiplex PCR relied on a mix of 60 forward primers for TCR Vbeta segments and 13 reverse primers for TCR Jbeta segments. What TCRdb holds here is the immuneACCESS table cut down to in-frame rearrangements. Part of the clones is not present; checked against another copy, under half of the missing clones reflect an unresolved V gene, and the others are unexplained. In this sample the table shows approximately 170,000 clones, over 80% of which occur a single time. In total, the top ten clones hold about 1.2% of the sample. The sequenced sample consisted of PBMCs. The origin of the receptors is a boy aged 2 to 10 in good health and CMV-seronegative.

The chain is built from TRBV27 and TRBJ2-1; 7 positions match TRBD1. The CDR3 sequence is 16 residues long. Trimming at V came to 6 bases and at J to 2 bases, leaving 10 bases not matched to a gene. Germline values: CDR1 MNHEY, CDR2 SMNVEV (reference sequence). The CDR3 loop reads CASSRSTGTAYNEQFF. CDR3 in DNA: TGTGCCAGCAGCCGATCAACCGGGACAGCCTACAATGAGCAGTTCTTC.

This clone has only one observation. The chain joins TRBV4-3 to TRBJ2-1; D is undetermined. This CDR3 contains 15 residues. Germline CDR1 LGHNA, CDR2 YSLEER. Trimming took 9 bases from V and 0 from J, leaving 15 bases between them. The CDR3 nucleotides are TGCGCCAGTCGGAGAGATCCAAGCTCCTACAATGAGCAGTTCTTC. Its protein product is CASRRDPSSYNEQFF.

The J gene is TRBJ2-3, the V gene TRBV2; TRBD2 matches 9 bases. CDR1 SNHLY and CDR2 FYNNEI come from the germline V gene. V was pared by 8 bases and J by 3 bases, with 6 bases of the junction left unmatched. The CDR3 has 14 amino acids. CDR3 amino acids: CASDSGGATDTQYF. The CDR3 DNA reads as TGTGCCAGCGATAGCGGGGGAGCGACAGATACGCAGTATTTT.

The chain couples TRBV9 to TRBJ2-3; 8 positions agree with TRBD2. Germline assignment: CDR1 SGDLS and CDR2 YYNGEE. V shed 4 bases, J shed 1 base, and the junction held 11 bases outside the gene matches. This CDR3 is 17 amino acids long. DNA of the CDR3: TGTGCCAGCAGCTTAAACCCCAAGACTAGCGGCACAGATACGCAGTATTTT. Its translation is CASSLNPKTSGTDTQYF. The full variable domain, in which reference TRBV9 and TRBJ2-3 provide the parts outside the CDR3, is DSGVTQTPKHLITATGQRVTLRCSPRSGDLSVYWYQQSLDQGLQFLIQYYNGEERAKGNILERFSAQQFPDLHSELNLSSLELGDSALYFCASSLNPKTSGTDTQYFGPGTRLTVL.

CDR3 sequence: CASSLRGQGNGYTF. CDR3 nucleotides: TGCGCCAGCAGCTTGAGGGGACAGGGGAATGGCTACACCTTC. This chain connects TRBV5-1 to TRBJ1-2; TRBD1 agrees at 10 bases. V dropped 1 base and J dropped 6; count of bases not matched to a gene: 3. This CDR3 has 14 amino acids. CDR1 is SGHRS and CDR2 is YFSETQ in the germline V gene.

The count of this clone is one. This CDR3 is CAWSGTGATGKQYF. CDR3 sequence (DNA): TGTGCCTGGAGTGGGACAGGGGCGACGGGAAAGCAGTACTTC. The V and J genes are TRBV30 and TRBJ2-7; 9 positions agree with TRBD1. The V gene's germline CDR1 is GTSNPN and CDR2 SVGIG (reference sequence). Unmatched junction bases numbered 9, after V lost 1 base and J lost 8 bases. This CDR3 is 14 amino acids long.

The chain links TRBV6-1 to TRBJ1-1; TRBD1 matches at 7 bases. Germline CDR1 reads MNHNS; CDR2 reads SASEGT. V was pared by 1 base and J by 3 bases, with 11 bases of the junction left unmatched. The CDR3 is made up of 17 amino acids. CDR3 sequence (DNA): TGTGCCAGCAGTGAAGGGGACAGCCGGTTTGGTGACACTGAAGCTTTCTTT. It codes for CASSEGDSRFGDTEAFF.

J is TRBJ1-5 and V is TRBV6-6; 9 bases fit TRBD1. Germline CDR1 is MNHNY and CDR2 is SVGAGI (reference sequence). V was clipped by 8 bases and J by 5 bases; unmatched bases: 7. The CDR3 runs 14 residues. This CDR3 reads CASSGTGTHQPQHF. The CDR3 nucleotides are TGTGCCAGCTCCGGGACAGGGACCCATCAGCCCCAGCATTTT.

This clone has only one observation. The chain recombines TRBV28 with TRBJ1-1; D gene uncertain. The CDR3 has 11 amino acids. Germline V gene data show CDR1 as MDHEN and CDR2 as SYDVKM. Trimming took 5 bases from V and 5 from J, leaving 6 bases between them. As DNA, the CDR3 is TGTGCCAGCAGTCAGACAACTGAAGCTTTCTTT. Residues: CASSQTTEAFF.

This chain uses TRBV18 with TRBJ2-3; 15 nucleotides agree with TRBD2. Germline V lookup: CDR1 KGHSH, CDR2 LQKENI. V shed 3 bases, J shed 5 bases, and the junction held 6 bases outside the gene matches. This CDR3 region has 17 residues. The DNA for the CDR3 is TGTGCCAGCTCACCGGTCGGACTAGCGGGGGGGCGAGATACGCAGTATTTT. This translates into CASSPVGLAGGRDTQYF.

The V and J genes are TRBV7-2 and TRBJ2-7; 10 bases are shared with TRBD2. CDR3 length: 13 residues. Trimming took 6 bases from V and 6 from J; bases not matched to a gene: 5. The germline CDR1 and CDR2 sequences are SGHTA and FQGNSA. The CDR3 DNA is TGTGCCAGCAGACTTAGCGGGAGGCTCGAGCAGTACTTC. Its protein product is CASRLSGRLEQYF. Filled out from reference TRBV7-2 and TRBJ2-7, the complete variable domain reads GAGVSQSPSNKVTEKGKDVELRCDPISGHTALYWYRQSLGQGLEFLIYFQGNSAPDKSGLPSDRFSAERTGGSVSTLTIQRTQQEDSAVYLCASRLSGRLEQYFGPGTRLTVT.

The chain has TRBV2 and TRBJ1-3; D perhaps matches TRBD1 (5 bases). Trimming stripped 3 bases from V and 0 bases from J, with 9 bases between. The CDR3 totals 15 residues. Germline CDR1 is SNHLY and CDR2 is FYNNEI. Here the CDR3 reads CASSDGGSSGNTIYF. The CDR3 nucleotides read TGTGCCAGCAGTGATGGGGGGAGCTCTGGAAACACCATATATTTT. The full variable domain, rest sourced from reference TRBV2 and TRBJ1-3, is EPEVTQTPSHQVTQMGQEVILRCVPISNHLYFYWYRQILGQKVEFLVSFYNNEISEKSEIFDDQFSVERPDGSNFTLKIRSTKLEDSAMYFCASSDGGSSGNTIYFGEGSWLTVV.

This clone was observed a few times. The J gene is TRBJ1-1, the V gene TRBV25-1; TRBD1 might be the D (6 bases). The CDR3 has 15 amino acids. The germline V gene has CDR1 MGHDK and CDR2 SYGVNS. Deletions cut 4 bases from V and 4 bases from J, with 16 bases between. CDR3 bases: TGTGCCAGCAGTGGGGGCAGACAGGTTCGCACTGAAGCTTTCTTT. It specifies CASSGGRQVRTEAFF.